The sequence of this T cell receptor (beta chain) was determined in a study of spatial heterogeneity in lung cancer. In the study overall: Beta-chain sequences consistently outnumbered alpha-chain sequences in detection.

Each TCR cDNA molecule carried a unique molecular identifier. TCRdb called the 5' RACE reads again in MiXCR, with one record for every CDR3 protein. The sample has just over 3,500 distinct CDR3 sequences, under 10% seen once. Time point in this sample: sample taken at primary tumor resection. Study results and limitations: Expanded intratumoral alpha and beta TCR counts tracked tumor mutation counts. The recorded estimate of tumor T cell coverage is 6.5% to 7% for alpha chains and roughly 12% for beta chains.

From germline, CDR1 is LGHDT and CDR2 YNNKEL (reference sequence). V lost 2 bases to trimming and J lost 7 bases, with 9 bases between them. CDR3 length: 12 residues. This clonotype is labeled medium-sized. Its matching antigen is unknown. The origin of this receptor is a male donor with early-stage non-small cell lung cancer. Source: lung tumor tissue, taken at surgery. This sequence joins TRBV3-1 and TRBJ2-7, with a weak D call TRBD2 (6 bases). The CDR3 DNA reads as TGTGCCAGCAGCCAAAACCGGGGGGAGCAGTACTTC. Translated, it gives CASSQNRGEQYF.